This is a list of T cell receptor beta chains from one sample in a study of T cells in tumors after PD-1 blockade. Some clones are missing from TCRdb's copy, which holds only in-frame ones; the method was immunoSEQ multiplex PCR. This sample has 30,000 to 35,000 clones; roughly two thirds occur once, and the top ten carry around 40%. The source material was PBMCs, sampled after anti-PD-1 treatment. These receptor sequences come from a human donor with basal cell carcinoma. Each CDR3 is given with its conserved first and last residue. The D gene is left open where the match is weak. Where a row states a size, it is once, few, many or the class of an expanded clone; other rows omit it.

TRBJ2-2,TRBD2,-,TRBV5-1,TGCGCCAGCAGCTTGAGGTTGACGAGCGGGAGAGGTGCAATAAATACCGGGGAGCTGTTTTTT,CASSLRLTSGRGAINTGELFF
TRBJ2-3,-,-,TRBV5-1,TGCGCCAGCAGCTCGGCTGACCTCGGGGTAGATACGCAGTATTTT,CASSSADLGVDTQYF
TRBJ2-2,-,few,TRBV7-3,TGTGCCAGCAGCTTAAGCGCAGGGCTCAGCCCCGGGGAGCTGTTTTTT,CASSLSAGLSPGELFF
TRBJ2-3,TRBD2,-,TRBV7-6,TGTGCCAGCGTAGGACTAGCGGGGACCCTCGGGGCAGATACGCAGTATTTT,CASVGLAGTLGADTQYF
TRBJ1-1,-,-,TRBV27,TGTGCCAGCAGTTTCCTTAGGCAGGGATTCGGGAACACTGAAGCTTTCTTT,CASSFLRQGFGNTEAFF
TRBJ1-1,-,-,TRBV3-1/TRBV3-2,TGTGCCAGCAGCCGGGCGGGGCGAAACACTGAAGCTTTCTTT,CASSRAGRNTEAFF
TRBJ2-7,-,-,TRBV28,TGTGCCAGCAGTCCCCGCGTACAGGTAGCCTACGAGCAGTACTTC,CASSPRVQVAYEQYF
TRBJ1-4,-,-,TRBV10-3,TGTGCCATCGGAGGTCGAAATGAAAAACTGTTTTTT,CAIGGRNEKLFF
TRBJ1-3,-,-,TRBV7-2,TGTGCCAGCAGCCTTAATTTCGTGGCTGGAAACACCATATATTTT,CASSLNFVAGNTIYF
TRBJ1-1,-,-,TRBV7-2,TGTGCCAGCAGAAGCGGCTTGAACACTGAAGCTTTCTTT,CASRSGLNTEAFF
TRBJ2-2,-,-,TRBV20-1,TGCAGTGCTAGTTCGATAGGGATGGTGCGGACCGGGGAGCTGTTTTTT,CSASSIGMVRTGELFF
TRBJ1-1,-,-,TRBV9,TGTGCCAGCAGCGCTCCTGGGAGGGGGGACACTGAAGCTTTCTTT,CASSAPGRGDTEAFF
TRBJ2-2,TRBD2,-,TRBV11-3,TGTGCCAGCAGCTTAGCGGGACTAGCGTTCCCGAACACCGGGGAGCTGTTTTTT,CASSLAGLAFPNTGELFF
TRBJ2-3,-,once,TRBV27,TGTGCCAGCAGCAAAAGACAGTGGGGGGATACGCAGTATTTT,CASSKRQWGDTQYF
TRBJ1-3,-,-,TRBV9,TGTGCCAGCAGCGCACGTAGCCACTCTGGAAACACCATATATTTT,CASSARSHSGNTIYF
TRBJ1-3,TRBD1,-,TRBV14,TGTGCCAGCAGCCAAGCCGGGACAGGGCATTCTGGAAACACCATATATTTT,CASSQAGTGHSGNTIYF
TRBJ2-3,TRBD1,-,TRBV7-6,TGTGCCAGCAGCTTAGTTCCAGGGGGTCTAACCACAGATACGCAGTATTTT,CASSLVPGGLTTDTQYF
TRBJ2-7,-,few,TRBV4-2,TGTGCCAGCAGCCAAGATCTAGAGAACTACGAGCAGTACTTC,CASSQDLENYEQYF
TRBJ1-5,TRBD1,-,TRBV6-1,TGTGCCAGCAGTGGGGACAGGGGACTGGGGAGCAATCAGCCCCAGCATTTT,CASSGDRGLGSNQPQHF
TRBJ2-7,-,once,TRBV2,TGTGCCAGCAGTTTAGAGGGGTCCTACGAGCAGTACTTC,CASSLEGSYEQYF
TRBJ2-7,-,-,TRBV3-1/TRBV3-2,TGTGCCAGCAGCCAAGAAGTGGGGGAAGGATACGAGCAGTACTTC,CASSQEVGEGYEQYF
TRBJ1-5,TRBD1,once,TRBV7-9,TGTGCCAGCAGCTTAGTCCCGACAGGGGGATATAGCAATCAGCCCCAGCATTTT,CASSLVPTGGYSNQPQHF
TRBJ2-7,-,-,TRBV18,TGTGCCAGCTCACCAGAACCGGGAACTCGCGAGCAGTACTTC,CASSPEPGTREQYF
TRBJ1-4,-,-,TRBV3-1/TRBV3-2,TGTGCCAGCAGCCAAGACTCAGGGGAAAAACTGTTTTTT,CASSQDSGEKLFF